This record covers a single TCR beta chain. This CDR3 fails to terminate in the conserved phenylalanine or tryptophan, so it likely reflects a read error. The record originates from a study of tumor and adjacent non-tumor tissue in lung cancer. At the level of the study: There were 12 adenocarcinoma, 2 squamous cell carcinoma and 1 small cell lung cancer cases. Each sample yielded approximately 4.2 million productive TCRbeta reads on average.

The CDR3 runs to 17 residues. From germline, CDR1 is SGHRS and CDR2 YFSETQ. Three rounds of nested PCR, following a modified ARM-PCR protocol, produced the TCRbeta library. TCRdb ran MiXCR on the multiplex PCR reads and lists one entry per CDR3 protein. The table includes approximately 80,000 distinct CDR3 sequences, 80% to 90% detected once. The template was RNA from unsorted bulk tissue. More than 3 cm separated this lung sample from the edge of the tumor. This sequence originates from a man in his fifties or sixties with non-small cell lung cancer. The rearrangement uses TRBV5-1 and TRBJ2-1; TRBD1 or TRBD2 may be the D gene (6 bases each). Sequenced material: distant non-tumor lung tissue. CDR3 sequence (DNA): TGTGCCAGCAGCTTTGACCCGGAGGGGGGTTCCTACAATGAGCAGTTCTAC. Protein product: CASSFDPEGGSYNEQFY.